This is a list of T cell receptor beta chains from one sample in a study of blood T cell repertoires in COVID-19. TCRdb keeps only in-frame clones here, not all; method: immunoSEQ multiplex PCR. Seen here are over 150,000 clones, around 84% observed once, and the top ten hold 3.2%. The sample taken for sequencing was PBMCs or T cells enriched from blood (not recorded which). The source of these receptors is a young woman who had recovered from COVID-19. CDR3s include the opening cysteine and the closing phenylalanine or tryptophan. A D gene is named only where the DNA matches it firmly. The size entry is marked missing in some rows and otherwise reads once, few, many or a size class.

d_gene	v_gene	j_gene	abundance	CDR3aa	CDR3nt
NA	TRBV12-1	TRBJ1-6	NA	CASSPPDHRVSPLHF	TGTGCCAGCAGCCCCCCAGACCACAGGGTTTCACCCCTCCACTTT
TRBD1	TRBV6-5	TRBJ1-1	NA	CASSLYGQVSGAAFF	TGTGCCAGCAGTCTCTACGGACAGGTCTCGGGTGCAGCTTTCTTT
NA	TRBV9	TRBJ2-5	NA	CASSPRSRGGETQYF	TGTGCCAGCAGCCCCCGGTCTCGAGGGGGAGAGACCCAGTACTTC
NA	TRBV5-4	TRBJ1-3	few	CASSFGQGRVGNTIYF	TGTGCCAGCAGCTTCGGGCAGGGGAGGGTTGGAAACACCATATATTTT
NA	TRBV9	TRBJ2-3	NA	CASSGLGGSTDTQYF	TGTGCCAGCAGCGGCTTAGGCGGGAGCACAGATACGCAGTATTTT
TRBD1	TRBV7-8	TRBJ2-2	NA	CASSSAQGAVRTGELFF	TGTGCCAGCAGCTCAGCTCAGGGGGCGGTGAGGACCGGGGAGCTGTTTTTT
TRBD1	TRBV5-1	TRBJ1-5	NA	CASRQGVMSNQPQHF	TGCGCCAGCCGGCAGGGGGTTATGAGCAATCAGCCCCAGCATTTT
TRBD1	TRBV16	TRBJ1-5	NA	CASSPKDRVSNQPQHF	TGTGCCAGCAGCCCTAAGGACAGGGTGAGCAATCAGCCCCAGCATTTT
TRBD1	TRBV29-1	TRBJ1-4	NA	CSVAGAGGEKLFF	TGCAGCGTTGCCGGGGCAGGGGGTGAAAAACTGTTTTTT
NA	TRBV29-1	TRBJ2-5	NA	CSVVDPAGETQYF	TGCAGCGTTGTCGATCCCGCGGGGGAGACCCAGTACTTC
NA	TRBV25-1	TRBJ2-3	NA	CASSLTDTQYF	TGTGCCAGCAGTCTCACAGATACGCAGTATTTT
TRBD1	TRBV29-1	TRBJ2-1	once	CSITRDRGNNEQFF	TGCAGCATTACCCGGGACAGGGGGAACAATGAGCAGTTCTTC
NA	TRBV19	TRBJ2-3	NA	CASSTDSPPYTDTQYF	TGTGCCAGTAGTACGGACTCTCCTCCTTACACAGATACGCAGTATTTT
TRBD2	TRBV5-8	TRBJ2-2	NA	CASSTNRRGGIGELFF	TGTGCCAGCAGCACGAACCGCCGGGGGGGTATCGGGGAGCTGTTTTTT